The TCR beta chain described here comes from a study of blood T cell repertoires in COVID-19 (TCRdb year 2020). Regarding the study in general: Samples from collaborators originated in the United States, Italy and Spain and spanned both the acute and convalescent phases of COVID-19. The material from the prospective study consisted of cDNA or gDNA derived from T cells, B-cell-depleted T cells, or PBMCs. The dataset comprised deeply sampled blood TCRbeta repertoires from subjects exposed to, actively infected with, or recovered from COVID-19. The repertoires were released in a freely available public database meant as a resource for research on the immune response to SARS-CoV-2. Samples were obtained from the ongoing ImmuneRACE study (first 160 participants) and from 1,254 subjects provided by 6 global collaborators. Nearly every sample came with metadata listing a de-identified subject ID, COVID-19 status, age in years and sex. HLA class I and class II types, where available, came from metadata supplied by the sample provider rather than from assay-based typing.

To note about this clone: Its cognate antigen has yet to be identified. The input lacks base qualities; no much larger clone sits a single base away.

Measured from the cysteine to the phenylalanine, the CDR3 is 16 residues long. Only the CDR3 DNA is retained, 48 bases long and in frame from the first base. CDR1 and CDR2 are drawn from the germline V gene (reference sequence): LGHDT, YNNKEL. The germline V and J ends show losses of 1 base and 6 bases respectively, and no gene match explains 10 bases of the junction. Collaborating institutions collected whole blood in K2EDTA tubes following their own protocols. For TCRbeta analysis, collaborators shipped samples in one of three forms: frozen whole blood, isolated PBMCs, or DNA extracted from either of those sample types. Results the study describes overall, beyond this receptor: The quantity of clinical and demographic metadata differed by source and by participant and was supplied without curation.

TCRbeta CDR3 regions were amplified from genomic DNA by means of the immunoSEQ Assay, a bias-controlled multiplex PCR. In the authors' own workflow: Nucleated cell counts per sample were estimated from amplification of reference gene primers within the assay. To quantify the absolute abundance of each unique TCRbeta CDR3 rearrangement, sequence reads were collapsed and filtered. For each sample, productive Simpson clonality was calculated as the square root of Simpson's diversity index over productive rearrangements. Sourced from immuneACCESS, this table was stored by TCRdb with only in-frame sequences that have V and J called. A share of the clones is absent; for the studies checked, an unresolved V gene accounts for under half, and the remainder has no known explanation. V and J calls and clone size are as listed in that table; D and trimming were resolved from the DNA. Here the sample has roughly 120,000 clones; around nine tenths occur a single time. The biggest ten clones account for roughly 4% of the sample.

What was sequenced was peripheral blood. Here the chain combines TRBV3-1 (or the pseudogene TRBV3-2) and TRBJ2-3, with 7 bases matching TRBD2. The receptor comes from a man aged 35-49 years with acute or convalescent COVID-19. The CDR3 region reads CASSQAPGGFRDTQYF. The DNA is as follows: TGTGCCAGCAGCCAAGCCCCCGGGGGGTTCCGTGATACGCAGTATTTT.